A selection of T cell receptor beta chains follows, all from one sample in a study of control samples from healthy donors and cancer patients. Assay: immunoSEQ multiplex PCR; the TCRdb copy retains only in-frame clones and omits some. The sample has about 410,000 clones, 90% seen once. The sequencing sample was made of PBMCs. Receptors were obtained from a man aged 40-50 years with head and neck cancer. CDR3s include the opening cysteine and the closing phenylalanine or tryptophan. A D gene is named only where the DNA matches it firmly. The listing skips clone size in some rows; elsewhere it reads once, few, many or a size class.

V gene	D gene	J gene	clone size	CDR3 protein	CDR3 DNA
TRBV11-2	.	TRBJ2-7	.	CASSLQSPRGEQYF	TGTGCCAGCAGCTTACAATCACCCCGGGGCGAGCAGTACTTC
TRBV7-2	TRBD2	TRBJ2-1	once	CASRQAPAWRELDEQFF	TGTGCCAGCAGACAGGCACCGGCGTGGCGGGAGTTAGATGAGCAGTTCTTC
TRBV28	.	TRBJ2-1	.	CASSYHAEQFF	TGTGCCAGCAGTTATCATGCGGAGCAGTTCTTC
TRBV18	.	TRBJ2-3	.	CASSPSGSTDTQYF	TGTGCCAGCTCACCCTCGGGGTCGACAGATACGCAGTATTTT
TRBV28	TRBD1	TRBJ2-2	.	CASSLSLQGKAGELFF	TGTGCCAGCAGTTTATCGCTACAGGGGAAGGCCGGGGAGCTGTTTTTT
TRBV27	TRBD2	TRBJ2-2	.	CASSPPGLAGSGELFF	TGTGCCAGCAGCCCCCCCGGACTAGCGGGTAGCGGGGAGCTGTTTTTT
TRBV5-6	.	TRBJ1-6	once	CASSWGTPRANSPLHF	TGTGCCAGCAGCTGGGGGACGCCGAGAGCTAATTCACCCCTCCACTTT
TRBV4-1	.	TRBJ1-6	once	CASSQGTWPYSNSPLHF	TGCGCCAGCAGCCAAGGGACCTGGCCTTATAGTAATTCACCCCTCCACTTT
TRBV30	.	TRBJ1-2	.	CAWSVGIYGYTF	TGTGCCTGGAGTGTGGGGATCTATGGCTACACCTTC
TRBV19	.	TRBJ1-6	.	CASNPRVEDSPLHF	TGTGCCAGTAACCCCAGGGTGGAGGATTCACCCCTCCACTTT
TRBV6-5	.	TRBJ2-1	.	CASAGQAYNEQFF	TGTGCCAGCGCTGGACAAGCATACAATGAGCAGTTCTTC
TRBV9	TRBD1	TRBJ1-5	.	CASSVGDRLNQPQHF	TGTGCCAGCAGCGTAGGGGACAGGTTAAATCAGCCCCAGCATTTT
TRBV19	.	TRBJ1-6	.	CASRGTGTGSPLHF	TGTGCCAGTAGAGGCACAGGAACGGGGTCACCCCTCCACTTT
TRBV6-2/TRBV6-3	.	TRBJ2-1	once	CASSLPGTGHNEQFF	TGTGCCAGCAGCCTTCCCGGGACGGGACACAATGAGCAGTTCTTC
TRBV7-2	TRBD1	TRBJ2-1	.	CASSPPPGTANYNEQFF	TGTGCCAGCAGCCCCCCCCCTGGGACAGCCAACTACAATGAGCAGTTCTTC
TRBV18	TRBD1	TRBJ2-7	.	CASSQGANRDEQYF	TGTGCCAGCTCACAGGGGGCTAATAGAGACGAGCAGTACTTC
TRBV12-3/TRBV12-4	TRBD1	TRBJ1-5	.	CASRGDSEAQHF	TGTGCCAGCAGAGGGGACAGCGAGGCCCAGCATTTT
TRBV28	.	TRBJ1-1	few	CASSSPGRGLNTEAFF	TGTGCCAGCAGTTCACCCGGGAGGGGCTTGAACACTGAAGCTTTCTTT
TRBV25-1	.	TRBJ1-1	.	CASSEASNKNTEAFF	TGTGCCAGCAGTGAAGCCTCCAACAAGAACACTGAAGCTTTCTTT
TRBV7-9	.	TRBJ1-5	.	CASSLNPSNQPQHF	TGTGCCAGCAGCTTAAACCCATCGAATCAGCCCCAGCATTTT
TRBV30	TRBD1	TRBJ1-1	few	CAWRGTGWVGAFF	TGTGCCTGGAGAGGGACAGGGTGGGTAGGGGCTTTCTTT
TRBV5-1	.	TRBJ1-2	few	CASSFQGNYGYTF	TGCGCCAGCAGCTTTCAGGGTAACTATGGCTACACCTTC
TRBV5-6	.	TRBJ2-7	.	CASSLGLGSYEQYF	TGTGCCAGCAGCTTGGGTTTGGGTAGCTACGAGCAGTACTTC
TRBV5-1	TRBD1	TRBJ1-6	.	CASRSGQENSPLHF	TGCGCCAGCAGGTCGGGACAGGAGAATTCACCCCTCCACTTT
TRBV9	TRBD2	TRBJ2-1	.	CASSERTSGRPDEQFF	TGTGCCAGCAGCGAGCGGACTAGCGGGAGGCCCGATGAGCAGTTCTTC
TRBV9	.	TRBJ2-7	.	CASGGGLEQYF	TGTGCCAGCGGAGGGGGGCTCGAGCAGTACTTC
TRBV3-1/TRBV3-2	TRBD1	TRBJ2-7	.	CASSQHDRAAYF	TGTGCCAGCAGCCAACACGACAGGGCTGCGTACTTC
TRBV7-2	TRBD2	TRBJ2-1	.	CASSLGAGGGLYNEQFF	TGTGCCAGCAGCTTAGGGGCGGGAGGGGGCTTATACAATGAGCAGTTCTTC
TRBV27	.	TRBJ2-7	.	CASSLEGTRSLEQYF	TGTGCCAGCAGTTTAGAAGGGACACGGTCTCTCGAGCAGTACTTC
TRBV28	TRBD1	TRBJ2-7	.	CASSPGTGTYEQYF	TGTGCCAGCAGTCCCGGGACAGGCACCTACGAGCAGTACTTC
TRBV9	.	TRBJ2-3	.	CASSVVDGGRTDTQYF	TGTGCCAGCAGCGTAGTAGACGGGGGACGCACAGATACGCAGTATTTT
TRBV4-1	TRBD1	TRBJ1-1	.	CASSNRGQGTEAFF	TGCGCCAGCAGCAACAGGGGGCAGGGCACTGAAGCTTTCTTT
TRBV10-3	.	TRBJ1-3	.	CASYKGGTGNTIYF	TGTGCCTCCTATAAAGGGGGTACTGGAAACACCATATATTTT
TRBV4-1	.	TRBJ2-7	.	CASSQPTEKLYEQYF	TGCGCCAGCAGCCAACCTACAGAAAAACTCTACGAGCAGTACTTC
TRBV7-3	TRBD1	TRBJ2-1	.	CASSHTGGNEQFF	TGTGCCAGCAGCCATACAGGGGGCAATGAGCAGTTCTTC
TRBV5-5	.	TRBJ2-3	.	CASSLAGPRTDTQYF	TGTGCCAGCAGCTTGGCGGGTCCCCGCACAGATACGCAGTATTTT
TRBV19	.	TRBJ1-4	.	CASSIDLRGEKLFF	TGTGCCAGTAGTATAGACCTCCGGGGCGAAAAACTGTTTTTT
TRBV4-1	TRBD1	TRBJ2-1	.	CASSQMQGAYNEQFF	TGCGCCAGCAGCCAGATGCAGGGGGCTTACAATGAGCAGTTCTTC
TRBV3-1/TRBV3-2	TRBD2	TRBJ2-1	few	CASSRSAGGSYNEQFF	TGTGCCAGCAGCCGCTCGGCGGGGGGATCCTACAATGAGCAGTTCTTC
TRBV7-3	.	TRBJ2-5	.	CASSPGQGETQYF	TGTGCCAGCAGCCCTGGGCAAGGGGAGACCCAGTACTTC
TRBV29-1	.	TRBJ1-2	once	CSVEEPGGYGYTF	TGCAGCGTTGAAGAGCCAGGTGGCTATGGCTACACCTTC
TRBV5-1	TRBD1	TRBJ2-3	.	CASSDRTGVDTDTQYF	TGCGCCAGCAGCGACCGCACAGGGGTCGATACAGATACGCAGTATTTT
TRBV6-5	.	TRBJ2-3	.	CATTQMWKDTQYF	TGTGCCACCACGCAAATGTGGAAGGATACGCAGTATTTT
TRBV6-5	TRBD2	TRBJ2-7	.	CASSYSGTSYDEQYF	TGTGCCAGCAGTTACTCGGGGACTAGCTACGACGAGCAGTACTTC
TRBV7-9	.	TRBJ2-5	.	CASSPQRIRGYSVGETQYF	TGTGCCAGCAGCCCACAGCGGATTAGGGGATACAGTGTAGGAGAGACCCAGTACTTC
TRBV30	TRBD1	TRBJ2-7	.	CAWSRHGTGTYEQYF	TGTGCCTGGAGCCGTCACGGGACAGGAACCTACGAGCAGTACTTC
TRBV19	TRBD1	TRBJ2-7	.	CASSGTGNYEQYF	TGTGCCAGCTCCGGGACAGGGAACTACGAGCAGTACTTC
TRBV25-1	.	TRBJ2-3	once	CASSFSTDTQYF	TGTGCCAGCAGTTTCTCCACAGATACGCAGTATTTT
TRBV29-1	TRBD2	TRBJ2-2	.	CSVRAAGGPSHTGELFF	TGCAGCGTTCGCGCGGCGGGAGGACCTAGCCACACCGGGGAGCTGTTTTTT
TRBV11-2	.	TRBJ1-1	.	CASRRNTEAFF	TGTGCCAGCCGTAGGAACACTGAAGCTTTCTTT
TRBV6-5	TRBD2	TRBJ2-2	.	CAVSGGAISGELFF	TGTGCCGTCAGCGGGGGGGCCATCTCCGGGGAGCTGTTTTTT
TRBV6-5	.	TRBJ2-7	once	CASSYGQGSEQYF	TGTGCCAGCAGTTACGGTCAGGGCTCCGAGCAGTACTTC
TRBV2	.	TRBJ1-5	.	CASSDRDNQPQHF	TGTGCCAGCAGTGATAGGGACAATCAGCCCCAGCATTTT
TRBV7-9	.	TRBJ1-6	.	CASSMGVGDNSPLHF	TGTGCCAGCAGCATGGGGGTAGGAGATAATTCACCCCTCCACTTT